The 27 T cell receptor beta chains in this list originate from one sample, sequenced in a study of T cells after yellow fever vaccination. Each CDR3 protein is one row after TCRdb ran MiXCR on the 5' RACE reads. Seen here are 450,000 to 550,000 distinct CDR3 sequences, about a fifth observed once, and the top ten hold roughly a sixth. This specimen consisted of PBMCs, obtained less than 25 days after the first yellow fever vaccination. Every receptor here comes from a man aged 18 to 30 who received the YFV17D yellow fever vaccine.

A few counts support this clonotype. J is TRBJ2-3 and V is TRBV5-1; TRBD1 might be the D (5 bases). The CDR3 is 14 amino acids. Trimming pared 3 bases from V and 2 bases from J, leaving 10 bases between. Germline V gene sequence: CDR1 SGHRS, CDR2 YFSETQ. CDR3 in DNA: TGCGCCAGCAGCTCCCAGGGTGACACAGATACGCAGTATTTT. Amino acid sequence: CASSSQGDTDTQYF. Full variable domain (outside the CDR3, taken from reference TRBV5-1 and TRBJ2-3): KAGVTQTPRYLIKTRGQQVTLSCSPISGHRSVSWYQQTPGQGLQFLFEYFSETQRNKGNFPGRFSGRQFSNSRSEMNVSTLELGDSALYLCASSSQGDTDTQYFGPGTRLTVL.

This chain uses TRBV7-9 with TRBJ1-5; a possible D gene is TRBD1 (6 bases). Germline V gives CDR1 SEHNR, CDR2 FQNEAQ (reference sequence). Deletions cut 3 bases from V and 6 bases from J, with 9 bases between. This CDR3 contains 13 residues. In nucleotides, the CDR3 is TGTGCCAGCAGCTTGGAGGGGGTTCAGCCCCAGCATTTT. Protein sequence: CASSLEGVQPQHF. Together with reference TRBV7-9 and TRBJ1-5, the CDR3 gives the full variable domain: DTGVSQNPRHKITKRGQNVTFRCDPISEHNRLYWYRQTLGQGPEFLTYFQNEAQLEKSRLLSDRFSAERPKGSFSTLEIQRTEQGDSAMYLCASSLEGVQPQHFGDGTRLSIL.

This clonotype showed up just once. The V gene is TRBV3-1, the J gene TRBJ1-5, with a possible D match to TRBD1 (6 bases). This CDR3 region has 15 residues. Germline V gene sequence: CDR1 LGHDT, CDR2 YNNKEL (reference sequence). Trimming removed 4 bases from V and 3 bases from J, with 13 bases in between. CDR3 bases: TGTGCCAGCAGCCGGGACAAAGAAGTCAATCAGCCCCAGCATTTT. Translation gives CASSRDKEVNQPQHF.

V and J are TRBV25-1 and TRBJ2-1, with a possible D match to TRBD2 (6 bases). The CDR3 extends over 14 amino acids. Germline CDR1 is MGHDK and CDR2 is SYGVNS. Trimming shortened V by 4 bases and J by 4 bases, and 11 bases separated the two germline ends. The chain's CDR3 is CASSASGEYNEQFF. The CDR3 region has the DNA TGTGCCAGCAGTGCGTCGGGGGAGTACAATGAGCAGTTCTTC.

The rearrangement joins TRBV20-1 to TRBJ1-5, with a possible D match to TRBD1 (5 bases). This CDR3 is 14 amino acids long. V was clipped by 6 bases and J by 7 bases, with 19 bases between them. Germline values: CDR1 DFQATT, CDR2 SNEGSKA (reference sequence). The CDR3 loop is CSAASGPLGQPQHF. For the CDR3, the DNA is TGCAGTGCCGCATCGGGACCCCTAGGCCAGCCCCAGCATTTT.

At least ten counts were recorded for this clonotype. The J gene is TRBJ2-5, the V gene TRBV7-9, with TRBD1 as a possible D gene (5 bases). Trimming stripped 1 base from V and 3 bases from J, with 6 bases between. Germline V CDR1 and CDR2: SEHNR, FQNEAQ (reference sequence). This CDR3 is built from 13 residues. This chain's CDR3 is CASSLVGEETQYF. In nucleotides, the CDR3 is TGTGCCAGCAGCTTAGTAGGGGAAGAGACCCAGTACTTC.

The V gene is TRBV4-3, the J gene TRBJ2-2; D unresolved. In germline, CDR1 is LGHNA, CDR2 YSLEER. This CDR3 contains 16 residues. Trimming shortened V by 6 bases and J by 0 bases, and 14 bases separated the two germline ends. CDR3 sequence: CASRVHSDTNTGELFF. The CDR3 DNA follows: TGCGCCAGCAGAGTTCACAGTGATACGAACACCGGGGAGCTGTTTTTT.

The V call is TRBV9, the J call TRBJ2-2; no clear D gene. V was cut by 1 base and J by 3 bases, with 10 bases left in between. The CDR3 extends over 15 amino acids. Germline V gene data show CDR1 as SGDLS and CDR2 as YYNGEE. The CDR3 region has the DNA TGTGCCAGCAGCGTAATGGGTTCCGACACCGGGGAGCTGTTTTTT. Translated, it gives CASSVMGSDTGELFF.

This clonotype has ten or more counts. The V gene is TRBV18, the J gene TRBJ2-1; D gene unclear. This CDR3 region has 15 residues. The V end was cut by 6 bases, the J end by 6 bases, with 18 bases between. Germline V lookup: CDR1 KGHSH, CDR2 LQKENI. In DNA, the CDR3 is TGTGCCAGCTCCCCGGTCTTCCCGGTCAGCAATGAGCAGTTCTTC. Its protein product is CASSPVFPVSNEQFF.

There are a few counts of this clonotype. This chain joins TRBV29-1 and TRBJ2-5, with unresolved D. The CDR3 runs to 13 residues. The V and J ends lost 4 bases and 4 bases respectively, with 13 bases between them. The germline gives CDR1 SQVTM, CDR2 ANQGSEA. The CDR3 nucleotides are TGCAGCGTTGTTGGGGTAGGGTCAGAGACCCAGTACTTC. Translated, it gives CSVVGVGSETQYF.

J is TRBJ2-5 and V is TRBV9, with no clear D. Deletions cut 3 bases from V and 3 bases from J, with 12 bases between. The germline V gene encodes CDR1 SGDLS and CDR2 YYNGEE. The CDR3 is made up of 14 amino acids. The CDR3, as DNA: TGTGCCAGCAGCGAACCAAACAGCGAAGAGACCCAGTACTTC. Translation: CASSEPNSEETQYF.

The rearrangement joins TRBV7-2 to TRBJ2-1; 13 bases are shared with TRBD2. Germline loops: CDR1 SGHTA, CDR2 FQGNSA. V shed 2 bases, J shed 6 bases, and the junction held 4 bases outside the gene matches. The CDR3 totals 16 residues. In nucleotides, the CDR3 is TGTGCCAGCAGCTTACTGACTAGCGGGGGGCTCAATGAGCAGTTCTTC. Protein product: CASSLLTSGGLNEQFF.

In this sample, this clonotype turned up a few times. The chain couples TRBV6-5 to TRBJ1-1; D possibly corresponds to TRBD1 (5 bases). The ends were cut back, 2 bases at V and 3 bases at J, with 13 bases in the middle. Germline CDR1 MNHEY, CDR2 SVGAGI. The CDR3 covers 15 residues. The CDR3 sequence is CASSYQGFGDTEAFF. CDR3 DNA sequence: TGTGCCAGCAGTTACCAGGGTTTCGGGGACACTGAAGCTTTCTTT.

This clonotype came up many times. The chain has TRBV7-2 and TRBJ2-3, with unresolved D. Germline V gene data show CDR1 as SGHTA and CDR2 as FQGNSA. CDR3 length: 15 residues. Trimming cost V 8 bases and J 2 bases, with 17 bases left between them. The CDR3 DNA is TGTGCCAGCCGACTGGACCGGTCGGCCACAGATACGCAGTATTTT. This sequence encodes CASRLDRSATDTQYF.

The chain has TRBV7-9 and TRBJ1-3, with a possible D match to TRBD1 (6 bases). Trimming cost V 4 bases and J 2 bases, with 9 bases left between them. The CDR3 is made up of 14 amino acids. Germline V lookup: CDR1 SEHNR, CDR2 FQNEAQ (reference sequence). The CDR3 loop reads CASSWTAAGNTIYF. In DNA form, the CDR3 reads TGTGCCAGCAGCTGGACAGCGGCTGGAAACACCATATATTTT.

This chain uses TRBV18 with TRBJ2-5, with a tentative D call TRBD2 (5 bases). The CDR3 has 17 residues. V was shortened by 3 bases and J by 5 bases, with 22 bases between the two germline ends. Per germline, CDR1 KGHSH and CDR2 LQKENI. DNA of the CDR3: TGTGCCAGCTCACCGAGGGTAGGCGGTCGTCTAATGGAGACCCAGTACTTC. Translated, it gives CASSPRVGGRLMETQYF.

The chain is built from TRBV20-1 and TRBJ2-3; 10 nucleotides align to TRBD2. CDR1 is DFQATT and CDR2 is SNEGSKA in the germline V gene (reference sequence). The CDR3 length is 14 residues. The CDR3 nucleotides are TGCAGCGAGGCCTCAAGCGGGGGGGCCGATACGCAGTATTTT. It is translated as CSEASSGGADTQYF.

The chain combines TRBV14 with TRBJ2-7; tentatively, D is TRBD1 or TRBD2 (7 bases each). Per germline, CDR1 SGHDN and CDR2 FVKESK. Trimming took off 2 bases at V and 0 bases at J, with 23 bases between the two ends. The CDR3 extends over 19 amino acids. The CDR3 bases are TGTGCCAGCAGCCAAAAAAAGCAGGGGGGGCCTCCTAGCTCCTACGAGCAGTACGTC. Encoded protein: CASSQKKQGGPPSSYEQYV.

This clonotype occurred a few times. J is TRBJ2-7 and V is TRBV20-1; D is perhaps TRBD2 (5 bases). The length of the CDR3 is 12 residues. CDR1 and CDR2 from the germline V gene are DFQATT and SNEGSKA (reference sequence). Trimming stripped 4 bases from V and 7 bases from J, with 14 bases between. The CDR3 DNA follows: TGCAGTGCTACCACTGGGAGTTGGGAGCAGTACGTC. It specifies CSATTGSWEQYV.

This clonotype was observed a handful of times. This chain joins TRBV4-1 and TRBJ2-5; D may be TRBD1 (5 bases). This CDR3 is built from 14 residues. Between the trimmed V and J ends, which lost 0 bases and 3 bases, there was a span of 8 bases. Germline CDR1 reads MGHRA; CDR2 reads YSYEKL. The CDR3 protein is CASSQEGREETQYF. In DNA, the CDR3 is TGCGCCAGCAGCCAAGAGGGCAGGGAAGAGACCCAGTACTTC.

The V and J genes are TRBV18 and TRBJ2-7; 11 positions agree with TRBD2. The CDR3 runs to 15 residues. With 1 base clipped from V and 5 bases from J, the junction kept 4 bases outside the gene matches. Germline V gene lookup returns CDR1 KGHSH and CDR2 LQKENI. CDR3 nucleotide sequence: TGTGCCAGCTCACCACTAGCGGGGGGGCAACACGAGCAGTACGTC. It yields the protein CASSPLAGGQHEQYV.

J is TRBJ2-5 and V is TRBV7-8; 9 bases map to TRBD1. The CDR3 length is 17 residues. The junction had 9 bases not matched to a gene; V was cut back by 2 bases and J by 2 bases. CDR1 is SGHVS and CDR2 is FQNEAQ in the germline V gene. The CDR3 region has the DNA TGTGCCAGCAGCTTAAGGGGACCAGGACAGGGGCAAGAGACCCAGTACTTC. Its protein is CASSLRGPGQGQETQYF.

This clonotype was found a few times. The V and J genes are TRBV29-1 and TRBJ1-4; D might be TRBD1 (5 bases). V was trimmed by 4 bases and J by 6 bases, leaving 15 bases between them. The V gene's germline CDR1 is SQVTM and CDR2 ANQGSEA. This CDR3 has 14 residues. The DNA for the CDR3 is TGCAGCGTTGCTAGGGGCCAGTCGGATGAAAAACTGTTTTTT. Its protein product is CSVARGQSDEKLFF.

The sample holds a few counts of this clonotype. The chain joins TRBV2 to TRBJ2-3; D gene ambiguous. Trimming removed 10 bases from V and 4 bases from J, with 9 bases in between. CDR3 length: 11 residues. The germline V gene encodes CDR1 SNHLY and CDR2 FYNNEI. The CDR3 spells CAIRLSDTQYF. DNA for the CDR3: TGTGCCATCAGATTGTCAGATACGCAGTATTTT.

This clonotype was seen a handful of times. The V gene is TRBV12-3 or TRBV12-4, the J gene TRBJ1-5, with 8 bases fitting TRBD1. CDR3 size: 15 residues. J gave up 11 bases and V 7 bases, and 16 bases lay outside the gene matches. The CDR3 DNA is TGTGCCAGCACCGACAGGGGAGGCCGGAATGTGGCCCAGCATTTT. As protein: CASTDRGGRNVAQHF.

V is TRBV3-1 and J is TRBJ2-7; a weak D match, TRBD1 (6 bases). The CDR3 totals 16 residues. CDR1 and CDR2 from the germline V gene are LGHDT and YNNKEL (reference sequence). Trimming left V 0 bases short and J 1 base short, with 13 bases between. CDR3 protein: CASSQDWARGSYEQYF. The DNA for the CDR3 is TGTGCCAGCAGCCAAGATTGGGCCAGGGGATCCTACGAGCAGTACTTC.

There are a few counts of this clonotype. The CDR3 region has the DNA TGTGCCAGCAGCATCCTGACGGAGCAGTTCTTC. It yields the protein CASSILTEQFF. The rearrangement joins TRBV7-9 to TRBJ2-1; D gene uncertain. The V and J ends lost 5 bases and 10 bases respectively, with 9 bases between them. The CDR3 spans 11 residues. CDR1 SEHNR and CDR2 FQNEAQ come from the germline V gene (reference sequence).